The clone carrying this T cell receptor beta chain has more than one count but fewer than ten. This record comes from a study of human T cells and chemical hapten exposure. The ends lost 6 bases at V and 1 base at J; junction bases unmatched: 4. The CDR3 has 13 amino acids. Per the germline V gene, CDR1 is DFQATT and CDR2 is SNEGSKA (reference sequence). Time point defined: patch test 2, 6 weeks after DPC sensitization. Specified treatment: therapeutic diphenylcyclopropenone sensitization with weekly scalp DPC. TCRdb independently ran MiXCR on the RACE reads; one entry per CDR3 protein. The sample holds roughly 380,000 distinct CDR3 sequences, roughly 6% seen once.

V and J are TRBV20-1 and TRBJ2-3, with TRBD1 identical over 7 bases. This TCR was sampled from a woman younger than 30 with alopecia areata. Some clones in this sample may be carry-over from other donors' samples. Sequenced here: whole blood, sampled in connection with sensitization to the hapten diphenylcyclopropenone (DPC). The CDR3 here is CSANGQGTDTQYF. The CDR3 DNA sequence: TGCAGTGCCAACGGACAGGGCACAGATACGCAGTATTTT.